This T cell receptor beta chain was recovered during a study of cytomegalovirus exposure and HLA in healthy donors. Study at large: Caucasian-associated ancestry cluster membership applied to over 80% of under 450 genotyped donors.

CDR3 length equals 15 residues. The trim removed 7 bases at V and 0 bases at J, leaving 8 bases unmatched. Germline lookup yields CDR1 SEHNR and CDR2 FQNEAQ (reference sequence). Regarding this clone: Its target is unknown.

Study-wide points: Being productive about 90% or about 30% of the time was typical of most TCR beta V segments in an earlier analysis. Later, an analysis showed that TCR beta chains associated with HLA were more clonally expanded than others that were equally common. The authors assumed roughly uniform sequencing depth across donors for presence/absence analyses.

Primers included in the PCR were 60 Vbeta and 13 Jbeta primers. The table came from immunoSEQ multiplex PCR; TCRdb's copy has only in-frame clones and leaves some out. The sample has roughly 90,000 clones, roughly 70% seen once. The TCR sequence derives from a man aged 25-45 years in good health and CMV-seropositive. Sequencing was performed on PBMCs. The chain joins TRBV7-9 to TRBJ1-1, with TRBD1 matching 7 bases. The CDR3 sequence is CASIKGARMNTEAFF. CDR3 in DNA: TGTGCCAGCATAAAGGGGGCAAGGATGAACACTGAAGCTTTCTTT.